This T cell receptor (beta chain) was identified in a study of cytomegalovirus exposure and HLA in healthy donors. A note on this clone: Its target is unknown.

The PCR ran on 60 Vbeta and 13 Jbeta primers. Assay used: immunoSEQ multiplex PCR; TCRdb lists only in-frame clones, some missing. The sample lists 85,000 to 130,000 clones, more than 75% seen once, with roughly 4.9% in the top ten. Whole-study results and caveats: A prior analysis recorded that most TCR beta V segments were productive about 90% or about 30% of the time.

The germline CDR1 and CDR2 sequences are GTSNPN and SVGIG (reference sequence). CDR3 length: 12 amino acids. The J segment lost 10 bases and the V segment lost 5 bases, leaving 5 bases of the junction unmatched. The TCR was taken from a woman under 30 in good health and CMV-seropositive. This chain joins TRBV30 and TRBJ2-3, with TRBD2 matching 11 bases. The sequenced sample consisted of PBMCs. The DNA of the CDR3 is TGTGCCTGGGGACCGACTAGCGGGGCGCAGTATTTT. Translated: CAWGPTSGAQYF.